Reported below is one T cell receptor (beta chain). The data were taken from a study of T cells after somatic rescue of genetic block. TCRdb keeps only in-frame clones here, not all; method: immunoSEQ multiplex PCR. The sample contains more than 12,000 clones, 55% to 75% of which appear only once. This TCR was recovered from a man aged 18 to 29. Sequencing used peripheral blood mononuclear cells (PBMCs).

The CDR3 reads CASSLYPVYGYTF. The CDR3 coding sequence is TGTGCCAGCAGCTTGTATCCGGTATATGGCTACACCTTC. The chain is built from TRBV5-6 and TRBJ1-2; D gene unclear. CDR3 length: 13 residues. The ends were cut back, 1 base at V and 5 bases at J, with 9 bases in the middle. CDR1 SGHDT and CDR2 YYEEEE come from the germline V gene.